This entry features one T cell receptor (beta chain) sequence. In the source study's methods: Amplification with reference gene primers provided the estimates of nucleated cell counts. Only in-frame clones appear in the TCRdb table, and some are missing; sequencing was by immunoSEQ multiplex PCR. The V and J calls and clone size were taken over from that table, and D and trimming were inferred from the DNA. The sample lists approximately 180,000 clones, 81% seen once, with more than 10% in the top ten. These data originate in a study of blood T cell repertoires in COVID-19. Study context: The United States, Italy and Spain were the sources of the acute and convalescent COVID-19 samples.

Germline V gene lookup returns CDR1 KGHSH and CDR2 LQKENI. The CDR3 length is 15 residues. The V gene end was trimmed by 3 bases and the J gene end by 3 bases; junction bases not matched to a gene: 4. Followed longitudinally, the Seattle patients had been enrolled during active infection. The TCR comes from a woman of 80 years or more with COVID-19, enrolled during active disease. V is TRBV18 and J is TRBJ1-3, with 8 bases fitting TRBD1. Sequencing was done on a sample of peripheral blood. CDR3 coding DNA: TGTGCCAGCTCACCTCCGGGACAGGTTGGAAACACCATATATTTT. Its protein is CASSPPGQVGNTIYF.